A selection of T cell receptor beta chains follows, all from one sample in a study of blood T cell repertoires in COVID-19. Method: immunoSEQ multiplex PCR; TCRdb's copy keeps in-frame clones and lacks some. The sample records 40,000 to 50,000 clones, about 86% being singletons. Material for sequencing was peripheral blood. Receptors were obtained from a woman aged 80 or older with acute or convalescent COVID-19. The CDR3 runs from the conserved cysteine through the conserved F or W. The D gene is left open where the match is weak. Clone size is shown for a subset of rows, as once, few, many or a class of expanded clone.

>-|TRBD1|TRBJ2-1|TRBV19|13
TGTGCCTGTAACAGGGGATCCTACAATGAGCAGTTCTTC
CACNRGSYNEQFF
>-|TRBD2|TRBJ2-7|TRBV6-1|15
TGTGCCAGCAGTGACGGGGGACTAGGGTCCTACGAGCAGTACTTC
CASSDGGLGSYEQYF
>-|-|TRBJ1-2|TRBV28|12
TGTGCCAGCAGCCCCCAACGGTATGGCTACACCTTC
CASSPQRYGYTF
>once|-|TRBJ1-1|TRBV3-1/TRBV3-2|15
TGTGCCAGCAGCCTTCGAACAGGCCCTTCGAGGGAGGAGTCCTTT
CASSLRTGPSREESF
>-|TRBD1|TRBJ1-1|TRBV3-1/TRBV3-2|14
TGTGCCAGCAGCCTGGGGACAGGGAACACTGAAGCTTTCTTT
CASSLGTGNTEAFF
>-|-|TRBJ1-5|TRBV5-6|14
TGTGCCAGCAGCGTTACTAGTCGGCATCAGCCCCAGCATTTT
CASSVTSRHQPQHF
>-|TRBD1|TRBJ2-7|TRBV3-1/TRBV3-2|14
TGTGCCAGCAGCCGATCGACAGGGGGGGTCGAGCAGTACTTC
CASSRSTGGVEQYF
>-|-|TRBJ1-1|TRBV5-1|14
TGCGCCAGCAGCTCTGAAGACAGAAACACTGAAGCTTTCTTT
CASSSEDRNTEAFF
>-|TRBD1|TRBJ1-4|TRBV5-4|18
TGTGCCAGCAGCTTGGACCCCCCGGGACAGGGTACTAATGAAAAACTGTTTTTT
CASSLDPPGQGTNEKLFF
>-|-|TRBJ1-5|TRBV4-2|15
TGTGCCAGCAGCCAAAACGTAGGGGGAGGGCAGCCCCAGCATTTT
CASSQNVGGGQPQHF
>-|-|TRBJ2-1|TRBV7-3|15
TGTGCCAGCAGCCCCCAGGGCGGCTCCTACAATGAGCAGTTCTTC
CASSPQGGSYNEQFF
>-|-|TRBJ2-1|TRBV5-1|15
TGCGCCAGCAGCTTGGCACAGGACTCCTACAATGAGCAGTTCTTC
CASSLAQDSYNEQFF
>-|-|TRBJ1-1|TRBV11-3|13
TGTGCCAGCTCCCTATATTTGAACACTGAAGCTTTCTTT
CASSLYLNTEAFF
>-|TRBD1|TRBJ1-1|TRBV6-5|14
TGTGCCAGCAGCTCATCGACAGGGCGGACTGAAGCTTTCTTT
CASSSSTGRTEAFF
>-|-|TRBJ1-1|TRBV11-3|16
TGTGCCAGCAGCTTAGATGGGAGGGAGGGAAGATCTGAAGCTTTCTTT
CASSLDGREGRSEAFF
>-|-|TRBJ2-5|TRBV7-2|14
TGTGCCAGCAGCTTAGCGCCGTCTAGGGAGACCCAGTACTTC
CASSLAPSRETQYF
>few|-|TRBJ2-7|TRBV5-3|14
TGTGCCAGAAGCTTGCGGGTCGGGGGTAAAGAGCAGTACTTC
CARSLRVGGKEQYF
>-|-|TRBJ2-5|TRBV11-2|14
TGTGCCAGCCGCCTTAACAGAGACCAAGAGACCCAGTACTTC
CASRLNRDQETQYF
>-|TRBD1|TRBJ1-4|TRBV18|15
TGTGCCAGCTCACCCCAGGGGGCTGCTAATGAAAAACTGTTTTTT
CASSPQGAANEKLFF
>few|-|TRBJ2-2|TRBV3-1/TRBV3-2|14
TGTGCCAGCGAGCCCAGGGGCTTCACCGGGGAGCTGTTTTTT
CASEPRGFTGELFF
>-|TRBD2|TRBJ2-2|TRBV3-1/TRBV3-2|16
TGTGCCAGCAGCCTCGGGACTAGCGGGGGGCTCGGGGAGCTGTTTTTT
CASSLGTSGGLGELFF
>-|-|TRBJ1-3|TRBV6-1|17
TGTGCCAGCAGTGAAGGCCGGGGTTACACCTCTGGAAACACCATATATTTT
CASSEGRGYTSGNTIYF
>-|TRBD1|TRBJ2-1|TRBV5-4|15
TGTGCCAGCAGCTTGGAAGGGGGCTTGGGCAATGAGCAGTTCTTC
CASSLEGGLGNEQFF
>-|-|TRBJ1-6|TRBV19|15
TGTGCCAGTATCCCCCCCACAGGTCGTAATTCACCCCTCCACTTT
CASIPPTGRNSPLHF
>once|-|TRBJ2-7|TRBV7-8|14
TGTGCCAGCAGCTTGGACGGAGGGCCCTACGAGCAGTACTTC
CASSLDGGPYEQYF
>-|-|TRBJ1-1|TRBV15|15
TGTGCCACCAGCAGAGATGTACACCCGAACACTGAAGCTTTCTTT
CATSRDVHPNTEAFF
>once|-|TRBJ2-5|TRBV15|14
TGTGCCACCAGCAGAGATCTAGCTAAAGAGACCCAGTACTTC
CATSRDLAKETQYF
>-|-|TRBJ1-2|TRBV30|13
TGTGCCCAAACCGGAGGGCGAAACTATGGCTACACCTTC
CAQTGGRNYGYTF
>-|TRBD2|TRBJ2-6|TRBV18|19
TGTGCCAGCTCATCGCGACTAGCGGGGAGCAACTCTGGGGCCAACGTCCTGACTTTC
CASSSRLAGSNSGANVLTF
>-|TRBD2|TRBJ2-5|TRBV14|14
TGTGCCAGCAGCCAAGGAGGACTAGCGGAGACCCAGTACTTC
CASSQGGLAETQYF
>-|TRBD2|TRBJ2-2|TRBV18|16
TGTGCCAGCTCACCACGAGGCAGCGGGGGGACCGGGGAGCTGTTTTTT
CASSPRGSGGTGELFF
>-|-|TRBJ2-4|TRBV7-6|19
TGTGCCAGCAGCGCCTCTGAGGGCGGGCCTCCTCTAGCCAAAAACATTCAGTACTTC
CASSASEGGPPLAKNIQYF
>-|TRBD2|TRBJ2-3|TRBV7-2|16
TGTGCCAGCAGCTTAGATGCGGGGGGCCCTCCAGATACGCAGTATTTT
CASSLDAGGPPDTQYF
>-|TRBD1|TRBJ1-3|TRBV6-1|17
TGTGCCAGCAGTGAACAGAGACAGGGGAAGTTCGGAAACACCATATATTTT
CASSEQRQGKFGNTIYF
>-|-|TRBJ1-1|TRBV6-5|12
TGTGCCAGCAGGGAGGGGAGCGCTGAAGCTTTCTTT
CASREGSAEAFF
>-|TRBD1|TRBJ1-6|TRBV4-1|17
TGCGCCAGCAGCCAACGAGCAGGGGGCGCAGCGGGCTCACCCCTCCACTTT
CASSQRAGGAAGSPLHF
>-|-|TRBJ1-1|TRBV6-5|13
TGTGCCAGCAGAGACCCAGTATCGGGGTGGGCTTTCTTT
CASRDPVSGWAFF
>-|-|TRBJ2-7|TRBV9|16
TGTGCCAGCAGCGTAGCTCCGGCCAGGATTCTTGCCGAGCAGTACTTC
CASSVAPARILAEQYF
>-|-|TRBJ1-4|TRBV9|15
TGTGCCAGCAGTATGCGGGGCGCAACTAATGAAAAACTGTTTTTT
CASSMRGATNEKLFF
>-|TRBD2|TRBJ2-7|TRBV5-1|15
TGCGCCAGCAGCTACCAAGCGGGGACGGGATACGAGCAGTACTTC
CASSYQAGTGYEQYF
>-|-|TRBJ1-3|TRBV5-1|14
TGCGCCAGCAGCTTGGCCAGTCTGAGGGACACCATATATTTT
CASSLASLRDTIYF
>-|-|TRBJ1-3|TRBV6-6|11
TGTGCCAGCAGTTATACATACACCATATATTTT
CASSYTYTIYF
>-|TRBD1|TRBJ1-2|TRBV7-6|18
TGTGCCAGCAGCTTAGGCGACGGGCAGGGGGGCTCGCGGAAAACAGCCACCTTC
CASSLGDGQGGSRKTATF
>few|TRBD1|TRBJ2-7|TRBV23-1|15
TGCGCCAGCAGTCAATCCAGGACAGGGCCCTACGAGCAGTACTTC
CASSQSRTGPYEQYF
>-|TRBD2|TRBJ2-1|TRBV3-1/TRBV3-2|18
TGTGCCAGCAGCCAACTTAGGACTAGCGGGGGGGCTCTCAATGAGCAGTTCTTC
CASSQLRTSGGALNEQFF
>-|TRBD2|TRBJ2-1|TRBV11-3|15
TGTGCCAGCAGCTTAGAGGGGAGGGAGGACAATGAGCAGTTCTTC
CASSLEGREDNEQFF
>-|-|TRBJ1-5|TRBV27|14
TGTGCCAGCAGGGGGGGGGCTTTCAATCAGCCCCAGCATTTT
CASRGGAFNQPQHF
>-|TRBD1|TRBJ2-2|TRBV7-9|17
TGTGCCAGCTTCGGACAGGACAGACTGCCGAACACCGGGGAGCTGTTTTTT
CASFGQDRLPNTGELFF
>-|-|TRBJ2-2|TRBV11-3|13
TGTGCCAGCAGCTCCTCTTCCACCGGGGAGCTGTTTTTT
CASSSSSTGELFF
>-|-|TRBJ1-2|TRBV9|16
TGTGCCAGCAGCGTAGTAAGTCCCGGCAGGGTAAACGGCTACACCTTC
CASSVVSPGRVNGYTF